A single sample is the source of the 32 T cell receptor beta chains below, sequenced in a study of radiation and T cells in renal cell carcinoma. Produced via immunoSEQ multiplex PCR; TCRdb's table is partial and in-frame only. The data contain 70,000 or so clones, about 80% of them singletons. Time point described: blood 2 weeks post-SBRT. Specified treatment: 15 Gy SBRT to primary tumor, nephrectomy 4 weeks later. Material: blood, obtained from a patient whose treatment included radiotherapy and nephrectomy. The source of these receptors is a man aged 55 to 70 with renal cell carcinoma.

The V call is TRBV18, the J call TRBJ1-2; 7 bases are shared with TRBD1. This CDR3 is built from 15 residues. Germline assignment: CDR1 KGHSH and CDR2 LQKENI. J was trimmed by 5 bases and V by 3 bases; bases with no gene match: 9. The CDR3 DNA is TGTGCCAGCTCACCGGCGACAGGGTGGGTTTATGGCTACACCTTC. It specifies CASSPATGWVYGYTF.

The chain carries TRBV28 and TRBJ1-4; D call uncertain. The germline V gene has CDR1 MDHEN and CDR2 SYDVKM. V lost 3 bases and J 5 bases, leaving 10 bases between the germline ends. CDR3 length: 14 amino acids. The chain's CDR3 is CASSLAGVNEKLFF. CDR3 DNA: TGTGCCAGCAGTTTGGCCGGGGTAAATGAAAAACTGTTTTTT.

The chain carries TRBV29-1 and TRBJ2-5; D uncertain. Trimming took 4 bases from V and 4 from J, leaving 4 bases between them. This CDR3 has 10 amino acids. The germline gives CDR1 SQVTM, CDR2 ANQGSEA. The CDR3 coding sequence is TGCAGCGTTGCTGTAGAGACCCAGTACTTC. As protein: CSVAVETQYF.

There are a few counts of this clone. This chain links TRBV6-5 with TRBJ2-7; 14 nucleotides agree with TRBD2. V lost 2 bases and J lost 4; bases outside the gene matches: 1. This CDR3 is built from 15 residues. Germline CDR1 reads MNHEY; CDR2 reads SVGAGI. CDR3 loop: CASSYGTSGSYEQYF. CDR3 coding DNA: TGTGCCAGCAGTTACGGGACTAGCGGGAGTTACGAGCAGTACTTC.

The J gene is TRBJ1-1, the V gene TRBV14; D is undetermined. With 4 bases removed from V and 4 bases from J, the gap between germline ends came to 22 bases. The CDR3 consists of 17 residues. The germline gives CDR1 SGHDN, CDR2 FVKESK. CDR3 region: CASSPAVGGWSPTEAFF. The CDR3 DNA sequence: TGTGCCAGCAGCCCCGCCGTTGGAGGGTGGTCCCCCACTGAAGCTTTCTTT. Looking up the rest from reference TRBV14 and TRBJ1-1 gives the full variable domain: EAGVTQFPSHSVIEKGQTVTLRCDPISGHDNLYWYRRVMGKEIKFLLHFVKESKQDESGMPNNRFLAERTGGTYSTLKVQPAELEDSGVYFCASSPAVGGWSPTEAFFGQGTRLTVV.

The V call is TRBV30, the J call TRBJ2-5, with a weak D call TRBD1 (5 bases). The closer fit of TRBJ2-7 to the DNA end suggests the J call may be wrong. This CDR3 has 12 amino acids. Germline V gene sequence: CDR1 GTSNPN, CDR2 SVGIG (reference sequence). The CDR3 is CAWATDAYEQYF. The CDR3 DNA reads TGTGCCTGGGCGACAGACGCCTACGAGCAGTACTTC.

The chain links TRBV25-1 to TRBJ2-1; 9 positions match TRBD2. CDR1 is MGHDK, CDR2 SYGVNS, per germline. The CDR3 is 15 residues long. With V trimmed by 2 bases and J by 7 bases, 6 bases remained unmatched. The CDR3 coding sequence is TGTGCCAGCAGTGAAAGGCTAGCGGGACGAAATGAGCAGTTCTTC. It specifies CASSERLAGRNEQFF.

V is TRBV5-1 and J is TRBJ1-3, with D possibly TRBD1 on 5 matching bases. Germline V gene data show CDR1 as SGHRS and CDR2 as YFSETQ. The CDR3 is 14 residues long. The V and J ends lost 3 bases and 0 bases respectively, with 7 bases between them. The CDR3 nucleotides are TGCGCCAGCAGCTCCGGGGGCTCTGGAAACACCATATATTTT. Translation gives CASSSGGSGNTIYF. Full variable domain (rest looked up from reference TRBV5-1 and TRBJ1-3): KAGVTQTPRYLIKTRGQQVTLSCSPISGHRSVSWYQQTPGQGLQFLFEYFSETQRNKGNFPGRFSGRQFSNSRSEMNVSTLELGDSALYLCASSSGGSGNTIYFGEGSWLTVV.

The sample holds a few counts of this clone. V and J are TRBV7-8 and TRBJ1-1; TRBD1 might be the D (6 bases). Between the trimmed V and J ends, which lost 2 bases and 3 bases, there was a span of 13 bases. The CDR3 contains 15 residues. The germline V gene encodes CDR1 SGHVS and CDR2 FQNEAQ. CDR3 protein: CASSLNQGWDTEAFF. Written as DNA, the CDR3 is TGTGCCAGCAGCTTAAACCAGGGGTGGGACACTGAAGCTTTCTTT.

The V and J genes are TRBV7-2 and TRBJ2-5; 7 bases align to TRBD2. V lost 1 base, J lost 5 bases, and 7 bases stayed unmatched. The CDR3 has 15 amino acids. CDR1 is SGHTA, CDR2 FQGNSA, per germline. The DNA for the CDR3 is TGTGCCAGCAGCTTAGGACTAGGGGAGGGCGAGACCCAGTACTTC. It specifies CASSLGLGEGETQYF.

The genes are TRBV29-1 and TRBJ2-1, with D perhaps matching TRBD2 (6 bases). CDR1 and CDR2 (germline): SQVTM, ANQGSEA. Trimming removed 6 bases from V and 7 bases from J, with 16 bases in between. The CDR3 extends over 13 amino acids. The CDR3 is CSVDTGVRNEQFF. The CDR3 nucleotides read TGCAGCGTGGATACGGGAGTGAGGAATGAGCAGTTCTTC.

This rearrangement joins TRBV28 to TRBJ2-7, with 7 bases lining up with TRBD1. The CDR3 contains 12 residues. V was clipped by 8 bases and J by 4 bases; unmatched bases: 5. Germline V lookup: CDR1 MDHEN, CDR2 SYDVKM. This CDR3 reads CASGYRGYEQYF. In nucleotides, the CDR3 is TGTGCCAGCGGATACAGGGGATACGAGCAGTACTTC.

This clone has just a few counts. The rearrangement links TRBV19 to TRBJ2-3; D is undetermined. CDR3 length: 12 amino acids. V lost 7 bases and J 6 bases, leaving 11 bases between the germline ends. CDR1 and CDR2 from the germline V gene are LNHDA and SQIVND (reference sequence). CDR3 nucleotides: TGTGCCAGTAAACGAGGAGCTGATACGCAGTATTTT. Translation: CASKRGADTQYF.

This clone was detected only once. This chain links TRBV7-8 with TRBJ1-3, with D tentatively TRBD1 (5 bases). V gave up 6 bases and J gave up 4 bases, with 13 bases separating them. The CDR3 covers 14 residues. CDR1 and CDR2 from the germline V gene are SGHVS and FQNEAQ. The CDR3: CASSRRGSGNTIYF. As DNA, the CDR3 is TGTGCCAGCAGTAGGCGGGGGTCGGGAAACACCATATATTTT.

The rearrangement links TRBV11-3 to TRBJ2-7; 7 bases agree with TRBD1. With 0 bases clipped from V and 9 bases from J, the junction kept 8 bases outside the gene matches. This CDR3 region has 14 residues. CDR1 is SGHNT and CDR2 is YENEEA in the germline V gene. The CDR3 region is CASSLDNRGRWQYF. The CDR3 coding sequence is TGTGCCAGCAGCTTAGATAACAGGGGTAGGTGGCAGTACTTC.

The chain has TRBV9 and TRBJ2-5, with unresolved D. From germline, CDR1 is SGDLS and CDR2 YYNGEE. The CDR3 extends over 14 amino acids. Deletions cut 2 bases from V and 4 bases from J, with 12 bases between. Here the CDR3 reads CASSVSTAGETQYF. The CDR3 DNA reads as TGTGCCAGCAGCGTCAGCACCGCAGGAGAGACCCAGTACTTC.

The chain is built from TRBV6-5 and TRBJ2-7; 7 positions agree with TRBD2. The junction had 11 bases not matched to a gene; V was cut back by 5 bases and J by 4 bases. CDR1 MNHEY and CDR2 SVGAGI come from the germline V gene. CDR3 size: 15 residues. For the CDR3, the DNA is TGTGCCAGCAGTCCGACATGGGGGGGTCCGTACGAGCAGTACTTC. The encoded protein is CASSPTWGGPYEQYF.

This chain connects TRBV20-1 to TRBJ2-7, with D perhaps assigned TRBD1 or TRBD2 (5 bases each). CDR3 length: 9 residues. The V gene's germline CDR1 is DFQATT and CDR2 SNEGSKA (reference sequence). This CDR3 is CSGAGEQYF. CDR3 DNA: TGCAGCGGGGCGGGCGAGCAGTACTTC.

This clone has just a few counts. This chain links TRBV5-4 with TRBJ2-5; 16 positions agree with TRBD2. Germline assignment: CDR1 SGHNT and CDR2 YYREEE (reference sequence). This CDR3 is 17 amino acids long. Trimming cost V 6 bases and J 5 bases; bases outside gene matches: 10. The CDR3 DNA sequence: TGTGCCAGCAACCCCGGGACTAGCGGGAGGGCCAGGGAGACCCAGTACTTC. Translating it yields CASNPGTSGRARETQYF.

CDR3 protein: CASSGGESSYEQYF. The CDR3 nucleotides read TGCGCCAGCAGCGGGGGGGAGAGCTCCTACGAGCAGTACTTC. The chain has TRBV4-1 and TRBJ2-7; 7 positions agree with TRBD2. J lost 0 bases, V lost 5 bases, and 4 bases had no gene match. The CDR3 has 14 amino acids. The germline V gene encodes CDR1 MGHRA and CDR2 YSYEKL.

This chain links TRBV14 with TRBJ2-7; 8 nucleotides match TRBD2. The CDR3 is 17 residues long. Germline V gene sequence: CDR1 SGHDN, CDR2 FVKESK. Losses at the gene ends were 4 bases for V and 0 bases for J; bases not matched to a gene: 11. DNA for the CDR3: TGTGCCAGCAGCCGAGAGGCGGGGGGAAGGAGCTCCTACGAGCAGTACTTC. It encodes CASSREAGGRSSYEQYF.

This chain connects TRBV5-8 to TRBJ1-3, with 9 bases that match TRBD1. The CDR3 extends over 16 amino acids. V dropped 4 bases and J dropped 8; count of bases not matched to a gene: 13. Germline lookup yields CDR1 SGHTS and CDR2 YDEGEE. The CDR3 region is CASSPSGTGRLDTIYF. DNA for the CDR3: TGTGCCAGCAGCCCATCGGGGACAGGGCGACTGGACACCATATATTTT.

The rearrangement joins TRBV7-9 to TRBJ1-4; no clear D. Trimming removed 5 bases from V and 7 bases from J, with 17 bases in between. From germline, CDR1 is SEHNR and CDR2 FQNEAQ (reference sequence). CDR3 length equals 15 residues. CDR3 loop: CASSPLSQASEKLFF. The DNA for the CDR3 is TGTGCCAGCAGCCCCCTATCGCAGGCGAGTGAAAAACTGTTTTTT.

This clone was counted a few times. In DNA, the CDR3 is TGTGCCTGGAGTGTCAAAGGTTCGGCGGGGAATTCACCCCTCCACTTT. Its protein product is CAWSVKGSAGNSPLHF. V gene TRBV30 combines with J gene TRBJ1-6, with no clear D. This CDR3 comprises 16 residues. Germline CDR1 reads GTSNPN; CDR2 reads SVGIG (reference sequence). V lost 0 bases and J lost 7, with 16 bases in between. Using reference TRBV30 and TRBJ1-6 for the parts outside the CDR3, the full variable domain is SQTIHQWPATLVQPVGSPLSLECTVEGTSNPNLYWYRQAAGRGLQLLFYSVGIGQISSEVPQNLSASRPQDRQFILSSKKLLLSDSGFYLCAWSVKGSAGNSPLHFGNGTRLTVT.

This clone was seen a few times. V is TRBV6-1 and J is TRBJ1-1; 8 nucleotides align to TRBD1. The germline V gene encodes CDR1 MNHNS and CDR2 SASEGT. The CDR3 is 14 residues long. J lost 0 bases, V lost 7 bases, and 4 bases had no gene match. The CDR3 sequence: CASTSDRVNTEAFF. The CDR3 bases are TGTGCCAGCACCTCGGACAGGGTGAACACTGAAGCTTTCTTT.

The CDR3 here is CASSSNRVPSTDTQYF. CDR3 sequence (DNA): TGTGCCAGCAGTTCTAACAGGGTGCCAAGCACAGATACGCAGTATTTT. This chain joins TRBV27 and TRBJ2-3; D possibly corresponds to TRBD1 (6 bases). V gave up 4 bases and J gave up 0 bases, with 14 bases separating them. Germline V gene sequence: CDR1 MNHEY, CDR2 SMNVEV (reference sequence). The CDR3 loop spans 16 amino acids.

The count of this clone is one. This chain joins TRBV6-1 and TRBJ2-7; 7 positions agree with TRBD1. Losses at the gene ends were 7 bases for V and 7 bases for J; bases not matched to a gene: 4. The germline V gene has CDR1 MNHNS and CDR2 SASEGT. This CDR3 contains 11 residues. CDR3 sequence: CASTDRWEQYF. CDR3 in DNA: TGTGCCAGCACGGACAGGTGGGAGCAGTACTTC.

The V and J genes are TRBV6-6 and TRBJ2-3, with 8 nucleotides matching TRBD1. CDR3 size: 15 residues. Germline V CDR1 and CDR2: MNHNY, SVGAGI (reference sequence). V lost 5 bases and J lost 3; bases outside the gene matches: 7. CDR3 nucleotide sequence: TGTGCCAGCAGTAACGGACAGGGTAGGACAGATACGCAGTATTTT. It codes for CASSNGQGRTDTQYF.

The table lists this clone with a count of one. This chain connects TRBV28 to TRBJ2-6, with D hard to call. Germline loops: CDR1 MDHEN, CDR2 SYDVKM. The CDR3 consists of 16 residues. Trimming removed 1 base at V and 5 bases at J, with 12 bases between. The CDR3 DNA follows: TGTGCCAGCAGTTTATCCCGCCAAGGTAGGGCCAACGTCCTGACTTTC. Translation: CASSLSRQGRANVLTF. Looking up the rest from reference TRBV28 and TRBJ2-6 gives the full variable domain: DVKVTQSSRYLVKRTGEKVFLECVQDMDHENMFWYRQDPGLGLRLIYFSYDVKMKEKGDIPEGYSVSREKKERFSLILESASTNQTSMYLCASSLSRQGRANVLTFGAGSRLTVL.

The count of this clone is one. This chain links TRBV5-1 with TRBJ1-4; D is undetermined. Trimming pared 1 base from V and 8 bases from J, leaving 12 bases between. CDR3 size: 14 residues. Germline-derived CDR1 and CDR2 are SGHRS and YFSETQ. The chain's CDR3 is CASSLRGGEEKLFF. CDR3 sequence (DNA): TGCGCCAGCAGCTTGCGGGGTGGCGAGGAAAAACTGTTTTTT. The full variable domain, in which reference TRBV5-1 and TRBJ1-4 provide the parts outside the CDR3, is KAGVTQTPRYLIKTRGQQVTLSCSPISGHRSVSWYQQTPGQGLQFLFEYFSETQRNKGNFPGRFSGRQFSNSRSEMNVSTLELGDSALYLCASSLRGGEEKLFFGSGTQLSVL.

V usage is TRBV10-2 and J usage is TRBJ1-4, with TRBD1 matching 7 bases. V lost 6 bases to trimming and J lost 3 bases; unmatched junction nucleotides: 7. CDR1 WSHSY and CDR2 SAAADI come from the germline V gene. The CDR3 consists of 15 residues. The CDR3 DNA reads TGCGCCAGCAGGGAAGACAGGGTCTCTAATGAAAAACTGTTTTTT. Amino acids: CASREDRVSNEKLFF.

V is TRBV6-6 and J is TRBJ2-7, with D possibly being TRBD1 (6 bases). The length of the CDR3 is 14 residues. Trimming stripped 8 bases from V and 2 bases from J, with 16 bases between. The germline V gene has CDR1 MNHNY and CDR2 SVGAGI (reference sequence). Here the CDR3 reads CASASGENTYEQYF. The CDR3 DNA follows: TGTGCCAGCGCATCAGGGGAAAATACCTACGAGCAGTACTTC.